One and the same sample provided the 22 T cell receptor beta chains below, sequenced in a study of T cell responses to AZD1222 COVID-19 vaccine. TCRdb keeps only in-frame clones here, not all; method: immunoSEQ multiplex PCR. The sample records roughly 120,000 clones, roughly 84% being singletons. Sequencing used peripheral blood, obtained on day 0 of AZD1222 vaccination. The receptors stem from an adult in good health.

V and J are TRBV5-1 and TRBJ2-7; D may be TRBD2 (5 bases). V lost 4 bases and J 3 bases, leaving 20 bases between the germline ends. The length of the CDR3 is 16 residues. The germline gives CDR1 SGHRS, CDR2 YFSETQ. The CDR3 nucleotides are TGCGCCAGCAGCCTACTCTCCGGGATCGGAGGCTACGAGCAGTACTTC. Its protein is CASSLLSGIGGYEQYF.

The CDR3 protein is CATSNGTSIESDTQYF. Written as DNA, the CDR3 is TGTGCCACCAGCAACGGGACTAGCATAGAGTCAGATACGCAGTATTTT. This chain links TRBV15 with TRBJ2-3; 9 nucleotides align to TRBD2. CDR3 length equals 16 residues. Trimming cost V 4 bases and J 4 bases; bases outside gene matches: 9. The germline CDR1 and CDR2 sequences are LNHNV and YYDKDF (reference sequence).

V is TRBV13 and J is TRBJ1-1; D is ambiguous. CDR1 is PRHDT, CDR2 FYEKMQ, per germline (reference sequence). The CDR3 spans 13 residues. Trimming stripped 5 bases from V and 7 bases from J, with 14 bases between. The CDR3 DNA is TGTGCCAGCAGCGCAGCACCGCGCCGTGAAGCTTTCTTT. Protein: CASSAAPRREAFF.

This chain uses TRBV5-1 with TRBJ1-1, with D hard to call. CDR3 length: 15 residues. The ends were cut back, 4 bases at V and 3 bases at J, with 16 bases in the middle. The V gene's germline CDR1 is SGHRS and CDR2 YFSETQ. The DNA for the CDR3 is TGCGCCAGCAGCCTGGTTTGGGCGCAGGACACTGAAGCTTTCTTT. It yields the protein CASSLVWAQDTEAFF. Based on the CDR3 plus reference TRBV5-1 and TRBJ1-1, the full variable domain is KAGVTQTPRYLIKTRGQQVTLSCSPISGHRSVSWYQQTPGQGLQFLFEYFSETQRNKGNFPGRFSGRQFSNSRSEMNVSTLELGDSALYLCASSLVWAQDTEAFFGQGTRLTVV.

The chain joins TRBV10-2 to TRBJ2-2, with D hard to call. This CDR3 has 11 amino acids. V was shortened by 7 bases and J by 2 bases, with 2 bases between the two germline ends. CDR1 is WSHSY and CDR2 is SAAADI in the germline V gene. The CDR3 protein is CASINTGELFF. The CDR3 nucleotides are TGCGCCAGCATTAACACCGGGGAGCTGTTTTTT.

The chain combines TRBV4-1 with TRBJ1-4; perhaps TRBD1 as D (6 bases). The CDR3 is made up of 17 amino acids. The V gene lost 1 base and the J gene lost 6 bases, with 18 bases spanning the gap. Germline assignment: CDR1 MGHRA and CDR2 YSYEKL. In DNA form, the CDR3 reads TGCGCCAGCAGCCAAGCGCCCCTCGGCAGGGGTGATGAAAAACTGTTTTTT. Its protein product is CASSQAPLGRGDEKLFF.

This CDR3 reads CATPKRQTPSGANVLTF. As DNA, the CDR3 is TGTGCCACCCCAAAACGACAGACCCCCTCTGGGGCCAACGTCCTGACTTTC. This chain uses TRBV24-1 with TRBJ2-6, with D possibly TRBD1 on 5 matching bases. The V end was cut by 9 bases, the J end by 0 bases, with 17 bases between. Germline V gene lookup returns CDR1 KGHDR and CDR2 SFDVKD. CDR3 length equals 17 residues.

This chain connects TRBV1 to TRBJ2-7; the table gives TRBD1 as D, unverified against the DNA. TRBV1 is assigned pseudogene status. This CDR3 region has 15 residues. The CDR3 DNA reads TGCACCAACCTGATCCCGGGACAGGGACGTATCGAGCAGTACTTC. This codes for CTNLIPGQGRIEQYF.

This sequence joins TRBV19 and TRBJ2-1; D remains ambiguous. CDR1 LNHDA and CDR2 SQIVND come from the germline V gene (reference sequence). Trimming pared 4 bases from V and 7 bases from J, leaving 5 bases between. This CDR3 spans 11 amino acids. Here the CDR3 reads CASSTLNEQFF. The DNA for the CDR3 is TGTGCCAGTAGTACGCTTAATGAGCAGTTCTTC.

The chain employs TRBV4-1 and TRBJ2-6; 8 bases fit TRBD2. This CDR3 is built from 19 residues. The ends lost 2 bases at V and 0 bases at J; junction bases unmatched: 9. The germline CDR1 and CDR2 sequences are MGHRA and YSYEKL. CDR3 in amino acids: CASSQPGTRNPSGANVLTF. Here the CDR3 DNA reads TGCGCCAGCAGCCAACCGGGGACTAGAAATCCCTCTGGGGCCAACGTCCTGACTTTC.

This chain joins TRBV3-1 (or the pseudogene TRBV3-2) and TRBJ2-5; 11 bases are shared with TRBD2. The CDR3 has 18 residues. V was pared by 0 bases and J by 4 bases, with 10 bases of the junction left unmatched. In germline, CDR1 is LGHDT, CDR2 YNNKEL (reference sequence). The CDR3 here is CASSQDLVSSGGRETQYF. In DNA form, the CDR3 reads TGTGCCAGCAGCCAAGATCTAGTTTCTAGCGGGGGGAGAGAGACCCAGTACTTC.

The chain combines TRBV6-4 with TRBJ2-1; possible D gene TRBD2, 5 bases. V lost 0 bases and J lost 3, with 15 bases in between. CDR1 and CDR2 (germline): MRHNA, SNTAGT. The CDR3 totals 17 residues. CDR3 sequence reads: CASSDSRRAGRYNEQFF. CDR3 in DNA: TGTGCCAGCAGTGACTCACGGCGGGCCGGCCGCTACAATGAGCAGTTCTTC.

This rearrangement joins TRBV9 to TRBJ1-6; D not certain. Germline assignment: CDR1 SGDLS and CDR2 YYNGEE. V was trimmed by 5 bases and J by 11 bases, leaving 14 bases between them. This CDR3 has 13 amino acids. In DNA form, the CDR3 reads TGTGCCAGCAGTCCCGGACGCCTTGCACCCCTCCACTTT. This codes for CASSPGRLAPLHF.

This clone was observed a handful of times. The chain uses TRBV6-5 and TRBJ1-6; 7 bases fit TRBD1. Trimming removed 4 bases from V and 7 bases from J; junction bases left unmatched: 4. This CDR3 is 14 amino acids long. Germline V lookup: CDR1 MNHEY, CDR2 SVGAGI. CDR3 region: CASSSGRGNSPLHF. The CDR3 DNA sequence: TGTGCCAGCAGTTCGGGCAGGGGGAATTCACCCCTCCACTTT.

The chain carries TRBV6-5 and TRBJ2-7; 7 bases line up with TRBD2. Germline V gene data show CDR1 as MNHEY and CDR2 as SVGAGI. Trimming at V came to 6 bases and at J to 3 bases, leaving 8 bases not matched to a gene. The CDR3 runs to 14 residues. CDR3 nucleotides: TGTGCCAGCAGAGGATCTGGGGGGGACTACGAGCAGTACTTC. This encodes CASRGSGGDYEQYF.

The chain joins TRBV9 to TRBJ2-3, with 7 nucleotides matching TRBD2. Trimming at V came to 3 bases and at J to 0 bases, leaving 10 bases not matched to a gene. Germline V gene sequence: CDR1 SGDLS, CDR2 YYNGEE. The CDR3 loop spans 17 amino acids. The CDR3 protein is CASSDVSGRTSTDTQYF. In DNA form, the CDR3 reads TGTGCCAGCAGCGACGTTAGCGGGCGGACTAGCACAGATACGCAGTATTTT.

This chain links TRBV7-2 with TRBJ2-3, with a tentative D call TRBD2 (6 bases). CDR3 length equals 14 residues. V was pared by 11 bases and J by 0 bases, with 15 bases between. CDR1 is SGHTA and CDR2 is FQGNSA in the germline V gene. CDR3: CAGKAGVSTDTQYF. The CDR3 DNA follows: TGTGCCGGGAAAGCGGGTGTGAGCACAGATACGCAGTATTTT.

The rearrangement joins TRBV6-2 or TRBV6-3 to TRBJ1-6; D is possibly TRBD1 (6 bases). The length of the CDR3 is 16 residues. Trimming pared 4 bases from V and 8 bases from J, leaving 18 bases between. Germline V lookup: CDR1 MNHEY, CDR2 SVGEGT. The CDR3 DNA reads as TGTGCCAGCAGTTCGGGGGGGCGCGGTAGTTATTCACCCCTCCACTTT. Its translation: CASSSGGRGSYSPLHF.

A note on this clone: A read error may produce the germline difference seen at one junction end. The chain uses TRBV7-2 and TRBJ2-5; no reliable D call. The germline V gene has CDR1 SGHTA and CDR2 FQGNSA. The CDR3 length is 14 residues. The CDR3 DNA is TGTGCCAGTAGCTTATGGAGAGACCAAGAGACCCAGTACTTC. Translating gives CASSLWRDQETQYF.

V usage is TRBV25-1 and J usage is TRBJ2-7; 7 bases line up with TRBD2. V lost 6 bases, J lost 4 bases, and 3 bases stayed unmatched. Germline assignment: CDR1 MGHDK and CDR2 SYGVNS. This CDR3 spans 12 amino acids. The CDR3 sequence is CASSLGGYEQYF. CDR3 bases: TGTGCCAGCAGCCTGGGGGGGTACGAGCAGTACTTC.

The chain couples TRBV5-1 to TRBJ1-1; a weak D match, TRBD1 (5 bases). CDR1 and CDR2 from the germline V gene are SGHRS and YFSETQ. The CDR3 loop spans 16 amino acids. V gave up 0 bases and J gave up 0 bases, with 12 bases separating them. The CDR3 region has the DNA TGCGCCAGCAGCTTGGGGACCACAGGCCTGAACACTGAAGCTTTCTTT. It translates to CASSLGTTGLNTEAFF.

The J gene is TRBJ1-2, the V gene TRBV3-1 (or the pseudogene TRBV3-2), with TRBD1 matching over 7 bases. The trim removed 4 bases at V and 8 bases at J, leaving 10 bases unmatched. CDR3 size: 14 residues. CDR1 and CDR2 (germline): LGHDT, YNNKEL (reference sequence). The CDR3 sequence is CASSPGQVLGGYTF. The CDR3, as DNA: TGTGCCAGCAGCCCTGGACAGGTCCTCGGAGGCTACACCTTC.